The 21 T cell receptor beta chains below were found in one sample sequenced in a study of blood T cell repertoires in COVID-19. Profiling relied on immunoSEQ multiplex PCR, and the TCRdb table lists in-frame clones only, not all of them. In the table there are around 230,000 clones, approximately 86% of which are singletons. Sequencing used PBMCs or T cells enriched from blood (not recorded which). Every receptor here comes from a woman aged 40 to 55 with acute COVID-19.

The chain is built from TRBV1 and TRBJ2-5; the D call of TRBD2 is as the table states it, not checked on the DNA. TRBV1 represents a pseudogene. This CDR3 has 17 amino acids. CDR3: CTSSLLRISGKRETQYF. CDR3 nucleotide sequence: TGCACCAGCAGCCTCTTAAGGATTAGCGGGAAAAGGGAGACCCAGTACTTC.

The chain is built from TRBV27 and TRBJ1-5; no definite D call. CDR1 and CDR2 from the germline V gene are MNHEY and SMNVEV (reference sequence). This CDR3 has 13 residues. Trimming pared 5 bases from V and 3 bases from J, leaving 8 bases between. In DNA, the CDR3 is TGTGCCAGCAGTCTACAGATCAATCAGCCCCAGCATTTT. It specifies CASSLQINQPQHF.

The CDR3 here is CASSIIASSYNEQFF. CDR3 coding DNA: TGTGCCAGTAGTATAATAGCGAGCTCCTACAATGAGCAGTTCTTC. The rearrangement uses TRBV19 and TRBJ2-1, with D perhaps matching TRBD2 (5 bases). Germline CDR1 LNHDA, CDR2 SQIVND (reference sequence). Between the trimmed V and J ends, which lost 2 bases and 0 bases, there was a span of 8 bases. This CDR3 has 15 amino acids.

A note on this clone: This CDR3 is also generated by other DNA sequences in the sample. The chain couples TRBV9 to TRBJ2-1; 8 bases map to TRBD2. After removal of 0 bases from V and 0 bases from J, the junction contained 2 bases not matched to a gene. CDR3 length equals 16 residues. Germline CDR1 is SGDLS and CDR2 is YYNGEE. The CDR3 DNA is TGTGCCAGCAGCGTAGACCGGGGGGGCTCCTACAATGAGCAGTTCTTC. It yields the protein CASSVDRGGSYNEQFF. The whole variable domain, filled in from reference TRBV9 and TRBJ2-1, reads DSGVTQTPKHLITATGQRVTLRCSPRSGDLSVYWYQQSLDQGLQFLIQYYNGEERAKGNILERFSAQQFPDLHSELNLSSLELGDSALYFCASSVDRGGSYNEQFFGPGTRLTVL.

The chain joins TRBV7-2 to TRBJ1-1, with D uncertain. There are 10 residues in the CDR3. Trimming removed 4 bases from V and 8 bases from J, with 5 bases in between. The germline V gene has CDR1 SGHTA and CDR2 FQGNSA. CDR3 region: CASSSGEAFF. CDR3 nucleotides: TGTGCCAGCAGCTCGGGGGAAGCTTTCTTT.

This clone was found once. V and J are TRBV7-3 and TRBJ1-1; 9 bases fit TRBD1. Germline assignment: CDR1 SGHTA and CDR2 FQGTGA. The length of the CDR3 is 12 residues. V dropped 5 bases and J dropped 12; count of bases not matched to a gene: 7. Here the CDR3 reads CASSTGTGITFF. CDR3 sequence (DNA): TGTGCCAGCAGCACCGGGACAGGGATTACTTTCTTT.

CDR3 nucleotide sequence: TGCGCCAGCAGCATAACAGGGAACACCGGGGAGCTGTTTTTT. Its protein product is CASSITGNTGELFF. The chain couples TRBV5-1 to TRBJ2-2; maybe TRBD1 (5 bases). Germline V gene lookup returns CDR1 SGHRS and CDR2 YFSETQ. This CDR3 contains 14 residues. The V end was cut by 4 bases, the J end by 1 base, with 8 bases between.

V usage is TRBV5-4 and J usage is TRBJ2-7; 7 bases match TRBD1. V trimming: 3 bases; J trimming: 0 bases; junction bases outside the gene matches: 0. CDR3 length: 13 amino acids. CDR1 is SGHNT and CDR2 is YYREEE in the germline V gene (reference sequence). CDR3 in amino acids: CASSSGGSYEQYF. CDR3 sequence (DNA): TGTGCCAGCAGCTCAGGGGGCTCCTACGAGCAGTACTTC.

For the CDR3, the DNA is TGTGCCAGCATTGGTCTAGCGGGGTACAATGAGCAGTTCTTC. It translates to CASIGLAGYNEQFF. The V call is TRBV27, the J call TRBJ2-1, with 9 bases matching TRBD2. The V segment lost 7 bases and the J segment 4 bases; nucleotides outside the gene matches: 5. The germline gives CDR1 MNHEY, CDR2 SMNVEV (reference sequence). This CDR3 contains 14 residues.

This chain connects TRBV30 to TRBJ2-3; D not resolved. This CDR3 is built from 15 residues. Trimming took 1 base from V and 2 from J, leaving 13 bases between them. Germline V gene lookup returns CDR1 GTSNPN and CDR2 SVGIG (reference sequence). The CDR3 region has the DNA TGTGCCTGGAGTGACCGGCTGCGGCTCACAGATACGCAGTATTTT. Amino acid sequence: CAWSDRLRLTDTQYF.

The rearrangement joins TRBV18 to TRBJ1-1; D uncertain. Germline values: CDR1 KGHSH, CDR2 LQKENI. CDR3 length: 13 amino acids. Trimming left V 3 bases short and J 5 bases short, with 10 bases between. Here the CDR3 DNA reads TGTGCCAGCTCACCGCGGCTCGGTACTGAAGCTTTCTTT. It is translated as CASSPRLGTEAFF.

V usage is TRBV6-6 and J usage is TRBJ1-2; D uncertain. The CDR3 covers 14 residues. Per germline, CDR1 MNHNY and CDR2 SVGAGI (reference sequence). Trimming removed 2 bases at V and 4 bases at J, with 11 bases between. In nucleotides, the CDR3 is TGTGCCAGCAGTTACGACATAATCGGCTATGGCTACACCTTC. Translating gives CASSYDIIGYGYTF.

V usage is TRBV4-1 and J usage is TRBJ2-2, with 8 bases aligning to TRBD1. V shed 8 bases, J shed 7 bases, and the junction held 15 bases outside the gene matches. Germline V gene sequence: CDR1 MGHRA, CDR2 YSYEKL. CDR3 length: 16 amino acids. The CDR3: CASDPGGQVRSGELFF. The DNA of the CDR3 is TGCGCCAGCGACCCCGGGGGACAGGTTAGGAGCGGGGAGCTGTTTTTT.

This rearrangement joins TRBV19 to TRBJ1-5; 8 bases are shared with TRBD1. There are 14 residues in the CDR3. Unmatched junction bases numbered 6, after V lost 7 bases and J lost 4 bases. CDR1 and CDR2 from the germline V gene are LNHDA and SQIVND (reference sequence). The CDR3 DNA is TGTGCCAGTAATAACAGGGGGTTGAATCAGCCCCAGCATTTT. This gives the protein CASNNRGLNQPQHF.

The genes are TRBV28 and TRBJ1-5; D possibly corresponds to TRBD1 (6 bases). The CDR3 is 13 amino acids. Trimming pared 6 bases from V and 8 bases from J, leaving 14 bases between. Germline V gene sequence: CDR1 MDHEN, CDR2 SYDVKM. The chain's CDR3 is CASSLDSVKPQHF. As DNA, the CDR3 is TGTGCCAGCAGCCTGGACAGCGTGAAGCCCCAGCATTTT.

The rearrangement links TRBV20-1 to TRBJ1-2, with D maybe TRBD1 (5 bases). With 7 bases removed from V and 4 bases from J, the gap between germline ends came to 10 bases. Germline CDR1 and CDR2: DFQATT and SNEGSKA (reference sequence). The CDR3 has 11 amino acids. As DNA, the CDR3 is TGCAGTGTTAAAGGGGTCTATGGCTACACCTTC. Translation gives CSVKGVYGYTF.

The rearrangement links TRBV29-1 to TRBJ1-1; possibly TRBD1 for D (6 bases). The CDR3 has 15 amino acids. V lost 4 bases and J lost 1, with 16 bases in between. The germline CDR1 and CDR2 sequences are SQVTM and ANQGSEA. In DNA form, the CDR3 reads TGCAGCGTTGCGTGGCTACAGGGACCGAACACTGAAGCTTTCTTT. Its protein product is CSVAWLQGPNTEAFF.

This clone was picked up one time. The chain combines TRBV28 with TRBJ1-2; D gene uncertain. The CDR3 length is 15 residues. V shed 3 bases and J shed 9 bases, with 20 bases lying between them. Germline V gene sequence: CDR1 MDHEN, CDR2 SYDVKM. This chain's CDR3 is CASSLGAVPLDSYTF. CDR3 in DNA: TGTGCCAGCAGTTTGGGTGCGGTCCCCCTTGATAGCTACACCTTC.

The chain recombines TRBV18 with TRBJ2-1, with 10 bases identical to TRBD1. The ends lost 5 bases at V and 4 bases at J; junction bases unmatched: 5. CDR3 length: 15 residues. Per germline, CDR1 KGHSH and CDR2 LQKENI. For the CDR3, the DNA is TGTGCCAGCTCATCGACAGGGGGCGATTACAATGAGCAGTTCTTC. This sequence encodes CASSSTGGDYNEQFF.

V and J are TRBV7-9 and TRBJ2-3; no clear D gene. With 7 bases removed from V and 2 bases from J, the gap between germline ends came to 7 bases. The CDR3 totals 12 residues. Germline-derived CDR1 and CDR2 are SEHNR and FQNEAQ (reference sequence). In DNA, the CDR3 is TGTGCCAGCACGCCCTACACAGATACGCAGTATTTT. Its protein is CASTPYTDTQYF.

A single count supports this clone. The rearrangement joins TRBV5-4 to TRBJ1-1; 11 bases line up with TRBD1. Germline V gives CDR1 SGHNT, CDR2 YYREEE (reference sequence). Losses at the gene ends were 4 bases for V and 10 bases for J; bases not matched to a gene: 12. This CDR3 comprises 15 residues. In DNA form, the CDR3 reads TGTGCCAGCAGCCCCCAGACTGGACAGGGGGCGCGAGCTTTCTTT. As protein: CASSPQTGQGARAFF.